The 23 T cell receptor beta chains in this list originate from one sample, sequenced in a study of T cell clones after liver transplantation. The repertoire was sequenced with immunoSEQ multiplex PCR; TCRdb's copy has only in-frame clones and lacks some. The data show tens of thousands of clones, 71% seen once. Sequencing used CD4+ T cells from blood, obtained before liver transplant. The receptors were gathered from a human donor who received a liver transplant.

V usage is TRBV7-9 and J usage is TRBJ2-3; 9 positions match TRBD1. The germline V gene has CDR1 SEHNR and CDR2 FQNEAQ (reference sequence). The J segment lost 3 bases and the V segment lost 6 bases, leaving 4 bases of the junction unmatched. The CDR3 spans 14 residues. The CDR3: CASSRDRETDTQYF. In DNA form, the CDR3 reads TGTGCCAGCAGTCGGGACAGGGAGACAGATACGCAGTATTTT. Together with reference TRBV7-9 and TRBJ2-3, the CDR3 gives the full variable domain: DTGVSQNPRHKITKRGQNVTFRCDPISEHNRLYWYRQTLGQGPEFLTYFQNEAQLEKSRLLSDRFSAERPKGSFSTLEIQRTEQGDSAMYLCASSRDRETDTQYFGPGTRLTVL.

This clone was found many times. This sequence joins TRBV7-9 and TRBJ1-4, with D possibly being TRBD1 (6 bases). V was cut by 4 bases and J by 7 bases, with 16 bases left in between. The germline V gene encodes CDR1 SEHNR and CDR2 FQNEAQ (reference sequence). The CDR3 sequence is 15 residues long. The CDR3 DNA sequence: TGTGCCAGCAGCTATAGCTTGGGGACAACTGAAAAACTGTTTTTT. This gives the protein CASSYSLGTTEKLFF.

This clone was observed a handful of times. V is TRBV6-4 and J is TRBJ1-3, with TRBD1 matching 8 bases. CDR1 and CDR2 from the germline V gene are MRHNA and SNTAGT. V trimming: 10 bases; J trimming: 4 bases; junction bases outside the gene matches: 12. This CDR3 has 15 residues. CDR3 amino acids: CANQSRTGRGNTIYF. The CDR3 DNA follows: TGTGCCAACCAGTCCCGGACAGGGAGAGGAAACACCATATATTTT.

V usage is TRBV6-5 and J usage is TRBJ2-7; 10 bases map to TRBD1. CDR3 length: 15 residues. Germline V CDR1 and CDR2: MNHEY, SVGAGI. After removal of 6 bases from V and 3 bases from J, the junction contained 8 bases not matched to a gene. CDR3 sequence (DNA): TGTGCCAGCAGCCTCGGGACAGGGGCCAGCTACGAGCAGTACTTC. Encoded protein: CASSLGTGASYEQYF.

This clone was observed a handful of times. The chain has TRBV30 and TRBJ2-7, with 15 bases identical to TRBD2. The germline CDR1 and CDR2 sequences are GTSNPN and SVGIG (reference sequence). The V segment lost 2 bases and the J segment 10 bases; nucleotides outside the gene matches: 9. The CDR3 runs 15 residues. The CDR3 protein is CAWSNKGLAGGRQYF. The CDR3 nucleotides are TGTGCCTGGAGTAACAAGGGACTAGCGGGGGGTCGACAGTACTTC.

CDR3 nucleotides: TGTGCCAGCAGCACAGGACAGGGTAATGAAAAACTGTTTTTT. Its protein product is CASSTGQGNEKLFF. The chain joins TRBV5-4 to TRBJ1-4; 8 positions match TRBD1. V shed 4 bases, J shed 4 bases, and the junction held 3 bases outside the gene matches. The CDR3 covers 14 residues. CDR1 SGHNT and CDR2 YYREEE come from the germline V gene (reference sequence).

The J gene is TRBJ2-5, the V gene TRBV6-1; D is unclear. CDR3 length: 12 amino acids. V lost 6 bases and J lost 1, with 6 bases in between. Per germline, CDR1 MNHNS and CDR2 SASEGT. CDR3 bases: TGTGCCAGCAGCCCCGGCCAAGAGACCCAGTACTTC. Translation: CASSPGQETQYF.

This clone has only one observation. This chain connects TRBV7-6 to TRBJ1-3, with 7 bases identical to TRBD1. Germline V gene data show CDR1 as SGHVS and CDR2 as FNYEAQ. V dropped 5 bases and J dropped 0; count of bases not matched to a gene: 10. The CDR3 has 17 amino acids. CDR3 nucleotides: TGTGCCAGCAGCGCCCAACCGGGACAGATCTCTGGAAACACCATATATTTT. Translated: CASSAQPGQISGNTIYF.

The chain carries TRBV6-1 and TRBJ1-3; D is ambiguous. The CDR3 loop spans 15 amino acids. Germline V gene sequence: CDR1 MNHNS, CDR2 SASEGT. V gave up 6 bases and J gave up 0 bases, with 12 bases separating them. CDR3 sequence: CASREPYYSGNTIYF. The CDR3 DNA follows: TGTGCCAGCAGAGAACCATACTACTCTGGAAACACCATATATTTT.

CDR3 residues: CASSTRGVNTEAFF. The CDR3 DNA reads TGTGCCAGCAGCACCAGGGGGGTGAACACTGAAGCTTTCTTT. This chain connects TRBV5-6 to TRBJ1-1; TRBD1 matches 7 bases. This CDR3 has 14 amino acids. Germline-derived CDR1 and CDR2 are SGHDT and YYEEEE. Unmatched junction bases numbered 3, after V lost 4 bases and J lost 0 bases.

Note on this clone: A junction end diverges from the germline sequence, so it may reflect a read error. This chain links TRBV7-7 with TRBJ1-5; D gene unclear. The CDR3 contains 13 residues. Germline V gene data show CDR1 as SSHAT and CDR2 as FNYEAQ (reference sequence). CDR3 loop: CASSQQYNQPQHF. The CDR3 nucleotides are TGTGCTAGCAGCCAACAGTACAATCAGCCCCAGCATTTT.

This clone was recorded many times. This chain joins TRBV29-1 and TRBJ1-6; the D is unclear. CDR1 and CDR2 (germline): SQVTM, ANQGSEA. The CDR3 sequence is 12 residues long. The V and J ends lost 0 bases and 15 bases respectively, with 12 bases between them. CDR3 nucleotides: TGCAGCGTTGAAGATGCTTCGCGAGTCCTCCACTTT. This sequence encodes CSVEDASRVLHF.

CDR3 amino acids: CASSLETWSGYTF. CDR3 DNA sequence: TGTGCCAGCAGCTTAGAAACCTGGAGTGGCTACACCTTC. The J gene is TRBJ1-2, the V gene TRBV7-8; no definite D call. Germline assignment: CDR1 SGHVS and CDR2 FQNEAQ. The CDR3 contains 13 residues. Trimming removed 1 base from V and 7 bases from J, with 10 bases in between.

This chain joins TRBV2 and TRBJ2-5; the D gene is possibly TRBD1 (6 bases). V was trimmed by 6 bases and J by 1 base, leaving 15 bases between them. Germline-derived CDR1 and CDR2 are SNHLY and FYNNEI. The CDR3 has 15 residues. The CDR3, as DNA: TGTGCCAGCAGCCGACAGGTGGGGTTCCAAGAGACCCAGTACTTC. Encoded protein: CASSRQVGFQETQYF.

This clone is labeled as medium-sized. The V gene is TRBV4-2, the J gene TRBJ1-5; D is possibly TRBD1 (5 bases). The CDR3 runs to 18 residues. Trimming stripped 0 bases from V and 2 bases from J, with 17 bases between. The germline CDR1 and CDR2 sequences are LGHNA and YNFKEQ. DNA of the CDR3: TGTGCCAGCAGCCAAGAGGGCAGGGCGGGGGGTGGCAATCAGCCCCAGCATTTT. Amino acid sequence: CASSQEGRAGGGNQPQHF.

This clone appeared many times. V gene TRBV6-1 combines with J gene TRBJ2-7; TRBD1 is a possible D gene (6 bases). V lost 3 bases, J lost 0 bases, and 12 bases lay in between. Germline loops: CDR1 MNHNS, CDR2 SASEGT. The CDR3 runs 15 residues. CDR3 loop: CASSDSAGDSYEQYF. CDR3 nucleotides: TGTGCCAGCAGTGACTCGGCAGGGGACTCCTACGAGCAGTACTTC.

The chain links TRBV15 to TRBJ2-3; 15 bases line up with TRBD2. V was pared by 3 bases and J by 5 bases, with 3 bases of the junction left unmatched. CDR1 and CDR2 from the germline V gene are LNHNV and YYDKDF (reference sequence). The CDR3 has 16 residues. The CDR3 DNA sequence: TGTGCCACCAGCAGCGGACTAGCGGGGGGGCGAGATACGCAGTATTTT. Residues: CATSSGLAGGRDTQYF.

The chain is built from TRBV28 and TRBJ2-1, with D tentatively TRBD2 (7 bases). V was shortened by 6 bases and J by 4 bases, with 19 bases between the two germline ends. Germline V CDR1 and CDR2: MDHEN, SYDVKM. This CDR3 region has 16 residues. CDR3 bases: TGTGCCAGCAGCTCAGCGGGACGTGGGACATACAATGAGCAGTTCTTC. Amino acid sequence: CASSSAGRGTYNEQFF.

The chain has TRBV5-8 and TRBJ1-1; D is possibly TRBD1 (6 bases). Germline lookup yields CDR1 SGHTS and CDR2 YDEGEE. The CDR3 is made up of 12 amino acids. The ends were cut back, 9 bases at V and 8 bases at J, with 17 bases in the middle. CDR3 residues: CATYYGGAEAFF. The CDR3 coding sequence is TGTGCCACCTACTATGGGGGGGCGGAAGCTTTCTTT. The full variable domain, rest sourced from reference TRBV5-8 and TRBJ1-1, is EAGVTQSPTHLIKTRGQQATLRCSPISGHTSVYWYQQALGLGLQFLLWYDEGEERNRGNFPPRFSGRQFPNYSSELNVNALELEDSALYLCATYYGGAEAFFGQGTRLTVV.

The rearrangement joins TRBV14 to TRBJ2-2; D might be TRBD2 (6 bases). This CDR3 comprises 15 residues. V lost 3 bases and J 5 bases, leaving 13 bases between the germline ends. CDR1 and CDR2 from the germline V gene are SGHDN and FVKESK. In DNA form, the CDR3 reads TGTGCCAGCAGCCAGGGTCAGGGAGGTACCGGGGAGCTGTTTTTT. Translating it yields CASSQGQGGTGELFF.

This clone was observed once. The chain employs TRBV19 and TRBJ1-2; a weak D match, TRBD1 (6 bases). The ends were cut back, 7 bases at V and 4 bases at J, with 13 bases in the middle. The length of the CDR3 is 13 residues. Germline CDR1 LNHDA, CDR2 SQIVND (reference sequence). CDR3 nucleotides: TGTGCCAGTATAAAGTCAGGGGCCTATGGCTACACCTTC. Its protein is CASIKSGAYGYTF.

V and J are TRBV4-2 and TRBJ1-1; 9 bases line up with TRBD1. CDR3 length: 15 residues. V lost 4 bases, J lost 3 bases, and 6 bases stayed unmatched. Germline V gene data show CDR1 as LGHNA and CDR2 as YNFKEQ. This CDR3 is CASSRTGVGDTEAFF. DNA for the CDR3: TGTGCCAGCAGCCGGACAGGGGTTGGGGACACTGAAGCTTTCTTT.

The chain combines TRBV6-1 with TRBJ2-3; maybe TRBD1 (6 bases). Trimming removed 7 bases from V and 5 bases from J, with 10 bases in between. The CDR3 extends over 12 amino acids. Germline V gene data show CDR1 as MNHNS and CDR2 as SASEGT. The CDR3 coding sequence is TGTGCCAGCACCTACAGGGAAGATACGCAGTATTTT. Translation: CASTYREDTQYF.